These 13 T cell receptor beta chains came from one sample sequenced in a study of T-cell reconstitution after alpha-beta-depleted transplantation in children. During its preparation, the TCRbeta library received unique molecular identifiers. TCRdb reanalysed the PCR reads using MiXCR and keeps one entry per CDR3 protein. This table has some 95,000 distinct CDR3 sequences, around a quarter appearing once. The sample consisted of PBMCs, taken before TCRalphabeta/CD19-depleted stem cell transplant. Every receptor here comes from a boy between 2 and 10 years old with acute lymphoblastic leukemia, due to receive a stem cell transplant.

J is TRBJ2-5 and V is TRBV4-1; TRBD2 agrees at 9 bases. J lost 4 bases, V lost 4 bases, and 10 bases had no gene match. CDR1 MGHRA and CDR2 YSYEKL come from the germline V gene. This CDR3 has 16 amino acids. The CDR3 protein is CASSPPLAGGVETQYF. The CDR3 DNA is TGCGCCAGCAGCCCCCCACTAGCGGGTGGGGTAGAGACCCAGTACTTC.

The chain uses TRBV7-2 and TRBJ2-7; tentative D call: TRBD2 (6 bases). Germline V CDR1 and CDR2: SGHTA, FQGNSA. The CDR3 is made up of 11 amino acids. The V end was cut by 9 bases, the J end by 5 bases, with 11 bases between. Here the CDR3 DNA reads TGTGCCAGTGGAGGGCCGAACGAGCAGTACTTC. This codes for CASGGPNEQYF.

This sequence joins TRBV5-1 and TRBJ2-2, with D perhaps matching TRBD1 or TRBD2 (5 bases each). The germline gives CDR1 SGHRS, CDR2 YFSETQ. V lost 7 bases to trimming and J lost 5 bases, with 12 bases between them. This CDR3 region has 13 residues. CDR3 nucleotide sequence: TGCGCCAGCGGCCGGGACGCGACCGGGGAGCTGTTTTTT. It translates to CASGRDATGELFF.

This clonotype has at least ten counts. The V gene is TRBV7-3, the J gene TRBJ2-3; tentative D call: TRBD1 (6 bases). This CDR3 is 13 amino acids long. Trimming took 5 bases from V and 9 from J, leaving 15 bases between them. Germline V gene lookup returns CDR1 SGHTA and CDR2 FQGTGA. CDR3 nucleotides: TGTGCCAGCAGCCCCGACCAGACAGGCACGCAGTATTTT. Translation: CASSPDQTGTQYF. The variable domain in full, completed from reference TRBV7-3 and TRBJ2-3, reads GAGVSQTPSNKVTEKGKYVELRCDPISGHTALYWYRQSLGQGPEFLIYFQGTGAADDSGLPNDRFFAVRPEGSVSTLKIQRTERGDSAVYLCASSPDQTGTQYFGPGTRLTVL.

This clonotype was picked up a small number of times. V and J are TRBV3-1 and TRBJ1-1, with a weak D call TRBD1 (6 bases). There are 12 residues in the CDR3. The V and J ends lost 6 bases and 5 bases respectively, with 10 bases between them. The germline V gene encodes CDR1 LGHDT and CDR2 YNNKEL (reference sequence). CDR3 sequence reads: CASREGGTEAFF. The CDR3 DNA follows: TGTGCCAGCAGGGAAGGGGGGACTGAAGCTTTCTTT.

The J gene is TRBJ2-1, the V gene TRBV6-5, with a weak D call TRBD2 (5 bases). The germline V gene has CDR1 MNHEY and CDR2 SVGAGI. This CDR3 has 14 residues. The ends were cut back, 5 bases at V and 0 bases at J, with 8 bases in the middle. The chain's CDR3 is CASSNRDSYNEQFF. In nucleotides, the CDR3 is TGTGCCAGCAGTAACCGGGACTCCTACAATGAGCAGTTCTTC.

V usage is TRBV4-3 and J usage is TRBJ1-6, with unresolved D. Germline V lookup: CDR1 LGHNA, CDR2 YSLEER. The CDR3 extends over 14 amino acids. Trimming pared 3 bases from V and 7 bases from J, leaving 10 bases between. The CDR3 here is CASSQRTGNSPLHF. The CDR3 region has the DNA TGCGCCAGCAGCCAGCGGACGGGAAATTCACCCCTCCACTTT.

In this sample, this clonotype turned up once. This chain links TRBV10-3 with TRBJ2-3; tentatively, D is TRBD1 or TRBD2 (6 bases each). There are 15 residues in the CDR3. CDR1 and CDR2 from the germline V gene are ENHRY and SYGVKD. V dropped 4 bases and J dropped 0 bases, with 11 bases sitting between them. The CDR3 spells CAISGGALSTDTQYF. CDR3 bases: TGTGCCATCAGTGGGGGGGCCCTTAGCACAGATACGCAGTATTTT.

This clonotype has a count of ten or more. This chain connects TRBV7-2 to TRBJ2-7; 9 bases are shared with TRBD2. V shed 5 bases, J shed 6 bases, and the junction held 8 bases outside the gene matches. CDR1 is SGHTA and CDR2 is FQGNSA in the germline V gene. The CDR3 is 14 residues long. For the CDR3, the DNA is TGTGCCAGCAGCCGAGCGGGAGGTTTACGCGAGCAGTACTTC. This gives the protein CASSRAGGLREQYF. The full variable domain, completed using reference TRBV7-2 and TRBJ2-7, is GAGVSQSPSNKVTEKGKDVELRCDPISGHTALYWYRQSLGQGLEFLIYFQGNSAPDKSGLPSDRFSAERTGGSVSTLTIQRTQQEDSAVYLCASSRAGGLREQYFGPGTRLTVT.

This clonotype was detected many times. The chain links TRBV7-2 to TRBJ1-3; no clear D. The V gene's germline CDR1 is SGHTA and CDR2 FQGNSA. The CDR3 sequence is 11 residues long. Trimming cost V 1 base and J 9 bases, with 4 bases left between them. The CDR3 sequence: CASSLDSTIYF. CDR3 sequence (DNA): TGTGCCAGCAGCTTAGATAGCACCATATATTTT. Drawing the rest from reference TRBV7-2 and TRBJ1-3, the complete variable domain is GAGVSQSPSNKVTEKGKDVELRCDPISGHTALYWYRQSLGQGLEFLIYFQGNSAPDKSGLPSDRFSAERTGGSVSTLTIQRTQQEDSAVYLCASSLDSTIYFGEGSWLTVV.

The chain carries TRBV20-1 and TRBJ1-5; 7 nucleotides align to TRBD1. In germline, CDR1 is DFQATT, CDR2 SNEGSKA (reference sequence). The CDR3 spans 14 residues. The V gene end was trimmed by 1 base and the J gene end by 11 bases; junction bases not matched to a gene: 11. Here the CDR3 reads CSARGGFRGGTQHF. The CDR3 nucleotides read TGCAGTGCTAGAGGGGGGTTCAGGGGGGGGACCCAGCATTTT.

This clonotype was seen a few times. The rearrangement joins TRBV28 to TRBJ2-5, with TRBD2 matching 7 bases. Germline CDR1 and CDR2: MDHEN and SYDVKM. J gave up 3 bases and V 3 bases, and 10 bases lay outside the gene matches. The CDR3 is 16 residues long. The CDR3 loop reads CASSFSSGATEETQYF. CDR3 nucleotide sequence: TGTGCCAGCAGTTTTTCTAGCGGAGCTACCGAAGAGACCCAGTACTTC.

This clonotype was seen a few times. This sequence joins TRBV18 and TRBJ2-1; weak D call: TRBD1 (6 bases). Germline-derived CDR1 and CDR2 are KGHSH and LQKENI. This CDR3 is 12 amino acids long. V gave up 3 bases and J gave up 7 bases, with 7 bases separating them. CDR3 loop: CASSPQGNEQFF. CDR3 nucleotides: TGTGCCAGCTCACCTCAGGGGAATGAGCAGTTCTTC. Drawing the rest from reference TRBV18 and TRBJ2-1, the complete variable domain is NAGVMQNPRHLVRRRGQEARLRCSPMKGHSHVYWYRQLPEEGLKFMVYLQKENIIDESGMPKERFSAEFPKEGPSILRIQQVVRGDSAAYFCASSPQGNEQFFGPGTRLTVL.